Below, one T cell receptor beta chain is given with its context. Its antigen is not known. The sample originates from a study of T cells in Graves' hyperthyroidism and ophthalmopathy. Study conclusions and caveats: Ophthalmopathy was predicted by the model a median of about 6.5 months ahead of onset. Patients with ophthalmopathy were separated from those with stable hyperthyroidism by a 13 V-J model.

RNA transcripts provided the source from which TCR beta CDR3 regions were amplified. An initial round of RT-PCR targeting the TCR CDR3 relied on the HTBI primer set. TCRdb used MiXCR to reprocess the multiplex PCR reads, holding one entry per CDR3 protein. This table holds a few hundred thousand distinct CDR3 sequences, approximately 44% found once. Per germline, CDR1 SQVTM and CDR2 ANQGSEA. This CDR3 is 13 amino acids long. Trimming shortened V by 6 bases and J by 2 bases, and 13 bases separated the two germline ends. The V and J genes are TRBV29-1 and TRBJ1-1; tentative D call: TRBD1 (5 bases). This receptor was taken from a woman aged 18 to 35 with Graves' hyperthyroidism. The specimen was peripheral blood or thyroid tissue (not recorded which). CDR3 coding DNA: TGCAGCGTGCCCGGGACCGCAAACACTGAAGCTTTCTTT. It encodes CSVPGTANTEAFF.